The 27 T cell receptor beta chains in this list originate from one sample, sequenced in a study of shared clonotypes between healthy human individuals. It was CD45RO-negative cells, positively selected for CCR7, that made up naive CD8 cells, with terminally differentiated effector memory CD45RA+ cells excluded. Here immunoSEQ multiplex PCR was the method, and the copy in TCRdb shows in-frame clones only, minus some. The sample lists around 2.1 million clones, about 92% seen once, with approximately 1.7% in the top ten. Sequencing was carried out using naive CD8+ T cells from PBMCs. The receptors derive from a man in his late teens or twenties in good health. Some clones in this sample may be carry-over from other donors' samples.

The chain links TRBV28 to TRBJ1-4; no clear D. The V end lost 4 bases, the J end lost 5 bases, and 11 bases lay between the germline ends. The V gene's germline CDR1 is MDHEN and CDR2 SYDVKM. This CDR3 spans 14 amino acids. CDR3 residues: CASSSAAGNEKLFF. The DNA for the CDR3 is TGTGCCAGCAGTTCCGCGGCCGGAAATGAAAAACTGTTTTTT.

The CDR3 region is CASSPTGARTGELFF. As DNA, the CDR3 is TGTGCCAGCAGCCCTACAGGGGCGAGGACCGGGGAGCTGTTTTTT. The V and J genes are TRBV7-9 and TRBJ2-2; TRBD1 agrees at 7 bases. This CDR3 is built from 15 residues. Trimming cost V 5 bases and J 5 bases; bases outside gene matches: 8. Germline V gives CDR1 SEHNR, CDR2 FQNEAQ (reference sequence).

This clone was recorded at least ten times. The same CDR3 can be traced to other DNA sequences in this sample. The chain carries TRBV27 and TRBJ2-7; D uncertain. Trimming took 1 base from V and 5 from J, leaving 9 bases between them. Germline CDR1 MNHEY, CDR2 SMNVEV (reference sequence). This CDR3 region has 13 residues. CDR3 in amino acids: CASSLLGVNEQYF. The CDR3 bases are TGTGCCAGCAGTTTATTGGGCGTCAACGAGCAGTACTTC.

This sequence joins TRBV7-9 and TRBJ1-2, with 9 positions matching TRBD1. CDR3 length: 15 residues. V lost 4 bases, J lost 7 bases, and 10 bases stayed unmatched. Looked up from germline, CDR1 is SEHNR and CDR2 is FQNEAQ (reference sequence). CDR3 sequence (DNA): TGTGCCAGCAGCTCCGTTCATGGGACAGGGTTTGGCTACACCTTC. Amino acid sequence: CASSSVHGTGFGYTF.

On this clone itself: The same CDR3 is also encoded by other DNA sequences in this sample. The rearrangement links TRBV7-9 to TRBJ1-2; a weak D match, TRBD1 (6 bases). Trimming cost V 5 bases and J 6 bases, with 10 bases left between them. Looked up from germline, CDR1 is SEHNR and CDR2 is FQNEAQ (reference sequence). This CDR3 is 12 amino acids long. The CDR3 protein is CASSLQGNGYTF. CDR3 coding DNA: TGTGCCAGCAGCCTCCAGGGGAATGGCTACACCTTC.

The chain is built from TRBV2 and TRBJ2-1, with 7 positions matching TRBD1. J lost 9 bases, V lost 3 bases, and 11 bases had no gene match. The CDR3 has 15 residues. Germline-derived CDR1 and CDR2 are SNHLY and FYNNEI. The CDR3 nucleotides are TGTGCCAGCAGTGAGTGGGGGACAGTCAGTTTTGAGCAGTTCTTC. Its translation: CASSEWGTVSFEQFF.

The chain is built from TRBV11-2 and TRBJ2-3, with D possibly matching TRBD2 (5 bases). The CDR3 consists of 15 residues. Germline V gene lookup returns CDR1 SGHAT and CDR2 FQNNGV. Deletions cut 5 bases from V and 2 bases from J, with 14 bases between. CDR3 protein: CASSHERSHTDTQYF. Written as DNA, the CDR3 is TGTGCCAGCAGCCATGAGCGGTCTCACACAGATACGCAGTATTTT.

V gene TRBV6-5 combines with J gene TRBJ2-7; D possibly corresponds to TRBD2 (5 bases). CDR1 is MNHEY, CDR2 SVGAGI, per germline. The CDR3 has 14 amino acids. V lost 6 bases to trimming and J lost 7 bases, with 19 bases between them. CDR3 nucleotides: TGTGCCAGCAGCCCTATAGAGGGATTTGAGGAGCAGTACTTC. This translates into CASSPIEGFEEQYF.

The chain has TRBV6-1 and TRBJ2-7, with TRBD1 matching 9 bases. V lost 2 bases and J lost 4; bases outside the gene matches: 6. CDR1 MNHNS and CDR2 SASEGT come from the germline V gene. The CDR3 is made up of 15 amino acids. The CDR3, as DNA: TGTGCCAGCAGTGAAATGACAGGGGGTGAGTACGAGCAGTACTTC. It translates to CASSEMTGGEYEQYF.

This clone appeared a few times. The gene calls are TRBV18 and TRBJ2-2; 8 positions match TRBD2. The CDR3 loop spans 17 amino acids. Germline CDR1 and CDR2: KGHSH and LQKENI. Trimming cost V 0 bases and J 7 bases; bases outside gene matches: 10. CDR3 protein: CASSPPDSGIGFGELFF. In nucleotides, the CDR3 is TGTGCCAGCTCACCACCGGATAGCGGGATCGGATTCGGGGAGCTGTTTTTT.

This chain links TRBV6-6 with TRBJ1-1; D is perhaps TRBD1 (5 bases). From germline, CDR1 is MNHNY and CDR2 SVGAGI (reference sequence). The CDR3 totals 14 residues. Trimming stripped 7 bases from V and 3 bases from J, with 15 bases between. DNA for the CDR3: TGTGCCAGCATCTGGGAGGGGCCGGACACTGAAGCTTTCTTT. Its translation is CASIWEGPDTEAFF.

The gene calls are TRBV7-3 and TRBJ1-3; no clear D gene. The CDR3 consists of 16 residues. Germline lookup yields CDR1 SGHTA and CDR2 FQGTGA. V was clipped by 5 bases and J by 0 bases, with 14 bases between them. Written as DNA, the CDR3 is TGTGCCAGCAGCCCCACCGGACGGGACTCTGGAAACACCATATATTTT. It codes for CASSPTGRDSGNTIYF. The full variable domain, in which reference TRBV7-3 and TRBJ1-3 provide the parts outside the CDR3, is GAGVSQTPSNKVTEKGKYVELRCDPISGHTALYWYRQSLGQGPEFLIYFQGTGAADDSGLPNDRFFAVRPEGSVSTLKIQRTERGDSAVYLCASSPTGRDSGNTIYFGEGSWLTVV.

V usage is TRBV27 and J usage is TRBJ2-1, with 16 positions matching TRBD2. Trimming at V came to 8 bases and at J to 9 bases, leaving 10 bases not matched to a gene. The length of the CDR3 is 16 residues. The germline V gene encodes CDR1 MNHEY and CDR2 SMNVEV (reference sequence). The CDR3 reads CASCTWGLAGGFEQFF. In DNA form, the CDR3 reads TGTGCCAGCTGCACGTGGGGACTAGCGGGAGGGTTTGAGCAGTTCTTC.

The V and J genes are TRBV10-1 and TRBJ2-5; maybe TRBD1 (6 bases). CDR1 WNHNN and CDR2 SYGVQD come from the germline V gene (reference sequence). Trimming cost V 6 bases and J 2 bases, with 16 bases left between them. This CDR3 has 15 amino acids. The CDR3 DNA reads TGCGCCAGCAGCCAGATTGACAGGTCTCAAGAGACCCAGTACTTC. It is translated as CASSQIDRSQETQYF.

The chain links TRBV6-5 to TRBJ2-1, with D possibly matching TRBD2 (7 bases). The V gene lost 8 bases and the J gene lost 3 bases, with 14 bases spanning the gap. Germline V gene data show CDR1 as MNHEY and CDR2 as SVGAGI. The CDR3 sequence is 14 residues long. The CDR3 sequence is CASSQGGGYNEQFF. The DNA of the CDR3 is TGTGCCAGCTCACAGGGCGGGGGCTACAATGAGCAGTTCTTC.

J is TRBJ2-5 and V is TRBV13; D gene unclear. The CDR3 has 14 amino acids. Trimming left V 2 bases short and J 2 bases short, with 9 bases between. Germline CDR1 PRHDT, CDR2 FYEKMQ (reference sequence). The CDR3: CASSLRREQETQYF. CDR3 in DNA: TGTGCCAGCAGCTTACGGCGTGAGCAAGAGACCCAGTACTTC.

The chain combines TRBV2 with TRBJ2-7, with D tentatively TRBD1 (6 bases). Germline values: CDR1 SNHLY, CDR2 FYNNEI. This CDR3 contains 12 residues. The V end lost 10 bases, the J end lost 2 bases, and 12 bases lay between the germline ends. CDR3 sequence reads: CATLTGAYEQYF. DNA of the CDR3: TGTGCCACCTTGACAGGAGCCTACGAGCAGTACTTC.

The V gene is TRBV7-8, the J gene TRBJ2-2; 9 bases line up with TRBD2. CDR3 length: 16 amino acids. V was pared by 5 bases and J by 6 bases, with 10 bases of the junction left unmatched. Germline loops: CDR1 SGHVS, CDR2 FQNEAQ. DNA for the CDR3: TGTGCCAGCAGCCCCTGGGCGGGAGGGGTGGCCGGGGAGCTGTTTTTT. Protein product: CASSPWAGGVAGELFF.

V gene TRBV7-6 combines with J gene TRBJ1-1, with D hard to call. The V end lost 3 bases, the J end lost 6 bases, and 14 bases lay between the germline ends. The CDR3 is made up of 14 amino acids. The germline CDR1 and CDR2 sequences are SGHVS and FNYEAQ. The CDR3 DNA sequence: TGTGCCAGCAGCTTCAGCCAGGAGGATCCTGAAGCTTTCTTT. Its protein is CASSFSQEDPEAFF.

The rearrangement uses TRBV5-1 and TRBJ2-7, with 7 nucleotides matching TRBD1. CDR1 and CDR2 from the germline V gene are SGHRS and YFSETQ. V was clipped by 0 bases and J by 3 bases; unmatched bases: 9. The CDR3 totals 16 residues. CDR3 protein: CASSLGWGQKGYEQYF. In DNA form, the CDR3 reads TGCGCCAGCAGCTTGGGGTGGGGACAGAAAGGCTACGAGCAGTACTTC.

The CDR3: CASSLSWGPQGEQYF. The CDR3 DNA reads TGTGCCAGCAGTTTATCGTGGGGACCTCAAGGCGAGCAGTACTTC. V and J are TRBV27 and TRBJ2-7; D may be TRBD1 or TRBD2 (5 bases each). The CDR3 contains 15 residues. Germline V gives CDR1 MNHEY, CDR2 SMNVEV (reference sequence). V dropped 0 bases and J dropped 6 bases, with 15 bases sitting between them.

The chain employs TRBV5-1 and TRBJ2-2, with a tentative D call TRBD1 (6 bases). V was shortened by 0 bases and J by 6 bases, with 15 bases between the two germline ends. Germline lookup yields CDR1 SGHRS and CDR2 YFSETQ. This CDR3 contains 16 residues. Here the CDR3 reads CASSLDRDGKAGELFF. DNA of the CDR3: TGCGCCAGCAGCTTGGACAGGGATGGGAAGGCCGGGGAGCTGTTTTTT.

The CDR3 loop is CASSYDQGTDTQYF. In DNA form, the CDR3 reads TGTGCCAGCAGCTACGACCAAGGCACAGATACGCAGTATTTT. The chain links TRBV5-4 to TRBJ2-3, with no clear D. Per the germline V gene, CDR1 is SGHNT and CDR2 is YYREEE (reference sequence). The length of the CDR3 is 14 residues. The V gene lost 3 bases and the J gene lost 1 base, with 9 bases spanning the gap.

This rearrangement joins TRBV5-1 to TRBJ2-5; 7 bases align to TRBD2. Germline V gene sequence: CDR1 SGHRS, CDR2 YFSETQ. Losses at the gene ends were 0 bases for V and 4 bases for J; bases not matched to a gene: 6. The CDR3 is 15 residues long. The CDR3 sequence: CASSLVGGGRETQYF. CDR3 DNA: TGCGCCAGCAGCTTGGTTGGGGGAGGGAGAGAGACCCAGTACTTC.

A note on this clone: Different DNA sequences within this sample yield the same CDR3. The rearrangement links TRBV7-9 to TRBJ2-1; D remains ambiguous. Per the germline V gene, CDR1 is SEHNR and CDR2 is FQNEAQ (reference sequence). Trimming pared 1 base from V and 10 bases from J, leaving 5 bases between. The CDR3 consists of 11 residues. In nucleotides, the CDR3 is TGTGCCAGCAGCTTAGTCGGGGAGCAGTTCTTC. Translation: CASSLVGEQFF. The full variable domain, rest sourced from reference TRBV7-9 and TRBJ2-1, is DTGVSQNPRHKITKRGQNVTFRCDPISEHNRLYWYRQTLGQGPEFLTYFQNEAQLEKSRLLSDRFSAERPKGSFSTLEIQRTEQGDSAMYLCASSLVGEQFFGPGTRLTVL.

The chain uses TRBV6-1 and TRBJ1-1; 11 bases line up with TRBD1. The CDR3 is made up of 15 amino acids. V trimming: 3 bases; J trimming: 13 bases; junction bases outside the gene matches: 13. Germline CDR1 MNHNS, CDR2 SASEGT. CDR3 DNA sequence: TGTGCCAGCAGTGACTCTCGGACAGGGGGCGAAGGTAGTTTCTTT. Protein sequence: CASSDSRTGGEGSFF.

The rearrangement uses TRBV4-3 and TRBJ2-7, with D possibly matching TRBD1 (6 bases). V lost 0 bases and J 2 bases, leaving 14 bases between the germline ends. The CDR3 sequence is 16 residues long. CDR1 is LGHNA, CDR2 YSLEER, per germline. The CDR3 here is CASSQDPTRDTYEQYF. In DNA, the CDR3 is TGCGCCAGCAGCCAAGACCCGACCCGGGACACCTACGAGCAGTACTTC.